One sample yielded the 26 T cell receptor beta chains listed below, sequenced in a study of blood T cell repertoires in COVID-19. Generated by immunoSEQ multiplex PCR, the TCRdb table keeps only in-frame clones and is missing some. The top ten clones hold 13% to 15% of a sample with about 55,000 clones, approximately 92% of them seen once. The specimen was peripheral blood. Receptors were obtained from a human donor with active COVID-19. The donor label of this sample is uncertain.

This chain joins TRBV6-5 and TRBJ1-4; 7 bases are a match to TRBD1. The ends lost 7 bases at V and 6 bases at J; junction bases unmatched: 8. The CDR3 is made up of 14 amino acids. Looked up from germline, CDR1 is MNHEY and CDR2 is SVGAGI. For the CDR3, the DNA is TGTGCCAGCACCGTGACAGGGCCGGATGAAAAACTGTTTTTT. This gives the protein CASTVTGPDEKLFF.

The CDR3 region is CASSVLGEGQDREKLFF. The CDR3 nucleotides are TGTGCCAGCAGCGTACTGGGGGAGGGACAGGACCGTGAAAAACTGTTTTTT. The rearrangement joins TRBV9 to TRBJ1-4, with 8 bases matching TRBD1. Germline CDR1 SGDLS, CDR2 YYNGEE. The CDR3 spans 17 residues. V was clipped by 1 base and J by 7 bases; unmatched bases: 12.

This clone was observed a few times. The J gene is TRBJ2-7, the V gene TRBV6-2 or TRBV6-3, with D possibly TRBD1 on 6 matching bases. Germline loops: CDR1 MNHEY, CDR2 SVGEGT. Trimming shortened V by 4 bases and J by 5 bases, and 12 bases separated the two germline ends. This CDR3 has 13 amino acids. CDR3 amino acids: CASSWTVWNEQYV. DNA for the CDR3: TGTGCCAGCAGTTGGACAGTTTGGAACGAGCAGTACGTC.

CDR3 sequence (DNA): TGCGCCAGCAGCTTGGATCCAGGTGCAAATTCACCCCTCCACTTT. Translation gives CASSLDPGANSPLHF. The V and J genes are TRBV5-1 and TRBJ1-6; D unclear. CDR3 size: 15 residues. Germline V gene sequence: CDR1 SGHRS, CDR2 YFSETQ. The V end lost 0 bases, the J end lost 7 bases, and 11 bases lay between the germline ends.

The CDR3 loop is CATSGGLAGALNEQFF. Written as DNA, the CDR3 is TGTGCCACCAGTGGTGGGCTAGCGGGGGCACTGAATGAGCAGTTCTTC. The V gene is TRBV24-1, the J gene TRBJ2-1; 10 nucleotides agree with TRBD2. The V gene end was trimmed by 5 bases and the J gene end by 7 bases; junction bases not matched to a gene: 10. Germline assignment: CDR1 KGHDR and CDR2 SFDVKD. There are 16 residues in the CDR3.

The chain couples TRBV19 to TRBJ1-2, with D maybe TRBD1 (6 bases). This CDR3 is 13 amino acids long. Looked up from germline, CDR1 is LNHDA and CDR2 is SQIVND (reference sequence). Between the trimmed V and J ends, which lost 5 bases and 5 bases, there was a span of 12 bases. CDR3 sequence reads: CASSWAQGYGYTF. CDR3 DNA sequence: TGTGCCAGTAGTTGGGCACAGGGTTATGGCTACACCTTC.

This sequence joins TRBV18 and TRBJ1-1; no clear D. V dropped 6 bases and J dropped 1 base, with 9 bases sitting between them. Germline V gene data show CDR1 as KGHSH and CDR2 as LQKENI. The CDR3 sequence is 13 residues long. For the CDR3, the DNA is TGTGCCAGCTCCCGCGACACGAACACTGAAGCTTTCTTT. Protein: CASSRDTNTEAFF. The full variable domain, its missing parts supplied by reference TRBV18 and TRBJ1-1, is NAGVMQNPRHLVRRRGQEARLRCSPMKGHSHVYWYRQLPEEGLKFMVYLQKENIIDESGMPKERFSAEFPKEGPSILRIQQVVRGDSAAYFCASSRDTNTEAFFGQGTRLTVV.

The V gene is TRBV10-3, the J gene TRBJ2-3, with TRBD2 matching over 14 bases. J was trimmed by 5 bases and V by 5 bases; bases with no gene match: 6. CDR3 length: 16 amino acids. Germline V CDR1 and CDR2: ENHRY, SYGVKD. CDR3: CAISSTGLAGEDTQYF. The CDR3 DNA sequence: TGTGCCATCAGTTCGACGGGACTAGCGGGAGAAGATACGCAGTATTTT.

J is TRBJ2-7 and V is TRBV2; D may be TRBD1 (5 bases). V was cut by 7 bases and J by 0 bases, with 10 bases left in between. Germline CDR1 and CDR2: SNHLY and FYNNEI. The CDR3 sequence is 13 residues long. CDR3 DNA: TGTGCCAGCATGGACATCAGCTCCTACGAGCAGTACGTC. Protein: CASMDISSYEQYV.

The chain links TRBV19 to TRBJ2-3, with TRBD2 as a possible D gene (5 bases). The CDR3 sequence is 14 residues long. Germline assignment: CDR1 LNHDA and CDR2 SQIVND (reference sequence). V was pared by 4 bases and J by 2 bases, with 10 bases between. CDR3 DNA sequence: TGTGCCAGTAGTAATGGGGAGTTCACAGATACGCAGTATTTT. Translating it yields CASSNGEFTDTQYF.

V usage is TRBV18 and J usage is TRBJ2-1; D is unclear. V lost 2 bases, J lost 4 bases, and 6 bases lay in between. Germline V gene data show CDR1 as KGHSH and CDR2 as LQKENI. This CDR3 is 13 amino acids long. The CDR3 loop is CASSPIEYNEQFF. For the CDR3, the DNA is TGTGCCAGCTCACCAATAGAATACAATGAGCAGTTCTTC. Complete variable domain (other parts from reference TRBV18 and TRBJ2-1): NAGVMQNPRHLVRRRGQEARLRCSPMKGHSHVYWYRQLPEEGLKFMVYLQKENIIDESGMPKERFSAEFPKEGPSILRIQQVVRGDSAAYFCASSPIEYNEQFFGPGTRLTVL.

The rearrangement links TRBV4-3 to TRBJ2-7, with TRBD2 matching 13 bases. The ends lost 4 bases at V and 8 bases at J; junction bases unmatched: 2. The CDR3 consists of 13 residues. Per germline, CDR1 LGHNA and CDR2 YSLEER. Written as DNA, the CDR3 is TGCGCCAGCAGCCCGGGACTAGCGGGGCAGCAGTACGTC. Encoded protein: CASSPGLAGQQYV.

J is TRBJ1-2 and V is TRBV20-1; D uncertain. Trimming stripped 1 base from V and 7 bases from J, with 7 bases between. The CDR3 totals 11 residues. CDR1 is DFQATT and CDR2 is SNEGSKA in the germline V gene (reference sequence). The CDR3 sequence: CSARGTSGYTF. CDR3 nucleotides: TGCAGTGCTAGAGGGACTTCTGGCTACACCTTC.

Here the CDR3 DNA reads TGCGCCAGCAGTGACCTGGGGGGACTAGCACAAGATACGCAGTATTTT. Translated, it gives CASSDLGGLAQDTQYF. The chain uses TRBV23-1 and TRBJ2-3, with 9 bases lining up with TRBD2. TRBV23-1 is an ORF; its function is uncertain. V lost 5 bases and J lost 5; bases outside the gene matches: 11. This CDR3 is 16 amino acids long.

The rearrangement uses TRBV27 and TRBJ2-1, with TRBD1 matching 11 bases. This CDR3 contains 15 residues. CDR1 and CDR2 (germline): MNHEY, SMNVEV (reference sequence). J lost 6 bases, V lost 4 bases, and 5 bases had no gene match. This chain's CDR3 is CASSSRDRGSNEQFF. Written as DNA, the CDR3 is TGTGCCAGCAGTTCCCGGGACAGGGGGAGCAATGAGCAGTTCTTC.

V is TRBV12-3 or TRBV12-4 and J is TRBJ2-5, with D unclear. Trimming left V 5 bases short and J 7 bases short, with 8 bases between. CDR3 size: 11 residues. The CDR3 nucleotides are TGTGCCAGCAGTGTTCGAGGGACCCAGTACTTC. This gives the protein CASSVRGTQYF.

This chain connects TRBV7-9 to TRBJ2-5; no reliable D call. CDR1 and CDR2 (germline): SEHNR, FQNEAQ (reference sequence). Trimming removed 5 bases at V and 5 bases at J, with 12 bases between. This CDR3 region has 13 residues. DNA of the CDR3: TGTGCCAGCAGCAAAGCGTCGAGTGAGACCCAGTACTTC. As protein: CASSKASSETQYF. The full variable domain, completed using reference TRBV7-9 and TRBJ2-5, is DTGVSQNPRHKITKRGQNVTFRCDPISEHNRLYWYRQTLGQGPEFLTYFQNEAQLEKSRLLSDRFSAERPKGSFSTLEIQRTEQGDSAMYLCASSKASSETQYFGPGTRLLVL.

The rearrangement links TRBV18 to TRBJ2-1; 7 bases fit TRBD2. V shed 3 bases, J shed 3 bases, and the junction held 5 bases outside the gene matches. Germline loops: CDR1 KGHSH, CDR2 LQKENI. CDR3 length equals 15 residues. CDR3 region: CASSPGGFFYNEQFF. The CDR3 DNA follows: TGTGCCAGCTCACCGGGGGGGTTTTTCTACAATGAGCAGTTCTTC.

The chain uses TRBV6-4 and TRBJ2-1; 7 bases fit TRBD2. V gave up 4 bases and J gave up 1 base; unmatched junction bases: 4. Germline CDR1 MRHNA, CDR2 SNTAGT. This CDR3 comprises 15 residues. DNA of the CDR3: TGTGCCAGCAGTGTCAATAGCGGGTCCTACAATGAGCAGTTCTTC. This codes for CASSVNSGSYNEQFF.

This chain connects TRBV4-1 to TRBJ1-5; no clear D. V was cut by 8 bases and J by 2 bases, with 16 bases left in between. The CDR3 spans 15 residues. Germline loops: CDR1 MGHRA, CDR2 YSYEKL. CDR3 residues: CASSPEGFGNQPQHF. CDR3 in DNA: TGCGCCAGCTCGCCTGAGGGTTTCGGCAATCAGCCCCAGCATTTT.

This chain connects TRBV5-4 to TRBJ2-4, with D perhaps TRBD2 (6 bases). The V gene's germline CDR1 is SGHNT and CDR2 YYREEE (reference sequence). V was shortened by 4 bases and J by 0 bases, with 14 bases between the two germline ends. The CDR3 contains 16 residues. CDR3 residues: CASSHEGLRAKNIQYF. The CDR3 bases are TGTGCCAGCAGCCACGAGGGACTGAGAGCCAAAAACATTCAGTACTTC.

This clone was recorded a few times. The chain uses TRBV3-1 (or the pseudogene TRBV3-2) and TRBJ1-5; D is undetermined. V shed 0 bases and J shed 0 bases, with 9 bases lying between them. CDR1 is LGHDT, CDR2 YNNKEL, per germline (reference sequence). CDR3 size: 16 residues. CDR3 nucleotide sequence: TGTGCCAGCAGCCAAGATGGCGGCGTTAGCAATCAGCCCCAGCATTTT. Translated, it gives CASSQDGGVSNQPQHF.

The chain combines TRBV10-3 with TRBJ2-7; D perhaps matches TRBD2 (5 bases). The germline gives CDR1 ENHRY, CDR2 SYGVKD. The CDR3 consists of 14 residues. V dropped 0 bases and J dropped 0 bases, with 6 bases sitting between them. This CDR3 reads CAISESGSSYEQYV. CDR3 nucleotide sequence: TGTGCCATCAGTGAGTCTGGGAGCTCCTACGAGCAGTACGTC.

This chain links TRBV6-2 or TRBV6-3 with TRBJ2-1, with 10 bases aligning to TRBD1. The CDR3 is 21 amino acids. Germline V lookup: CDR1 MNHEY, CDR2 SVGEGT. The J segment lost 4 bases and the V segment lost 4 bases, leaving 22 bases of the junction unmatched. CDR3 region: CASSSSGWDRGIVRTYNEQFF. For the CDR3, the DNA is TGTGCCAGCAGTTCCTCCGGGTGGGACAGGGGAATTGTCCGAACGTACAATGAGCAGTTCTTC.

This chain uses TRBV7-2 with TRBJ1-1; possible D gene TRBD1, 6 bases. CDR1 SGHTA and CDR2 FQGNSA come from the germline V gene. The CDR3 is made up of 13 amino acids. The germline V and J ends were trimmed by 5 bases and 10 bases, with 17 bases remaining between them. DNA of the CDR3: TGTGCCAGCAGCGCCGGGGGGGGGCCGGCAGCTTTCTTT. Amino acids: CASSAGGGPAAFF.

The genes are TRBV9 and TRBJ1-3; unclear D gene. This CDR3 contains 15 residues. Deletions cut 2 bases from V and 0 bases from J, with 9 bases between. In germline, CDR1 is SGDLS, CDR2 YYNGEE. The CDR3 loop reads CASSVQAGSGNTIYF. The CDR3 DNA is TGTGCCAGCAGCGTCCAGGCAGGCTCTGGAAACACCATATATTTT.